These T cell receptor beta chains were read from a single sample in a study of PD-L1 blockade in urothelial cancer. The method was immunoSEQ multiplex PCR; TCRdb's version includes in-frame clones alone and lacks a portion of them. The data hold about 110,000 clones, with about 85% observed a single time. The sequenced sample was PBMCs, obtained around atezolizumab (anti-PD-L1) treatment. The origin of the receptors is a man between 45 and 60 years old with urothelial cancer. Both conserved end residues are part of each CDR3. The order of the fields is V gene, clone size, CDR3 protein. Part of the rows lack a size; the others show once, few, many or a class for expanded clones.

TRBV11-3	-	CASSPGLAGPHEQFF
TRBV10-1	-	CASSGPGGETQYF
TRBV18	-	CASSPGTSGFYEQYF
TRBV7-3	-	CASSLSSSGEQYF
TRBV28	once	CASSLLRKTEAFF
TRBV10-2	-	CASTTGGYNEKLFF
TRBV27	-	CASSLSRYGSQPQHF
TRBV19	-	CASKERGGRDIQYF
TRBV7-2	-	CASSSRAPPGDTQYF
TRBV19	-	CASSSSGSYEQYF
TRBV30	-	CAWSTGHSVYEQYF
TRBV6-5	-	CASSGQTNYGYTF
TRBV5-5	-	CASSLAGIYTEAFF
TRBV11-2	-	CASSATSGTAPYEQYF
TRBV6-5	-	CASVLAGLTGELFF
TRBV28	-	CASSLMTTRANNEQFF
TRBV5-5	-	CASSPDSSNQPQHF
TRBV5-1	-	CASREAGGGDTQYF
TRBV5-1	-	CASSPGTGHNEQFF
TRBV21-1	-	CASSKRGVADSNTGELFF
TRBV6-1	-	CASTGLASSSYEQYF
TRBV18	few	CASSPREGGEQYF
TRBV28	-	CATKSGVTEAFF
TRBV28	once	CASSLSLAGELEQFF
TRBV7-8	-	CASSLGETKTHGYTF
TRBV9	-	CASSVGRGSGNTIYF
TRBV7-7	once	CASSPLAGGYNEQFF
TRBV5-6	-	CASSLDQGVFGIQYF
TRBV28	-	CASKASAWDEQFF
TRBV5-1	-	CASSSLDRGFSYEQYF
TRBV19	-	CASRTGGNYGYTF
TRBV6-5	-	CASRASSYNSPLHF
TRBV28	-	CASSLLGGQGLYGYTF
TRBV30	-	CAWSPGVGANVLTF
TRBV28	-	CASTPGVTGELFF
TRBV5-4	-	CASSPRLDSYEQYF
TRBV11-2	-	CASSPRTSGRIDDEQYF
TRBV10-3	-	CAISERRSSYNSPLHF
TRBV30	-	CAWNTGSSRAGELFF
TRBV6-5	-	CASRAGSGKETQYF
TRBV7-9	-	CASSRLAENEQFF
TRBV5-1	-	CASSLDGANYGYTF
TRBV7-2	once	CASSSGQTPYEQYF
TRBV28	-	CASSQAGTSGIRGNEQFF
TRBV6-5	-	CASSYRTGGHNEQFF
TRBV9	-	CASSVGQGNYGYTF
TRBV10-1	-	CASSERGIQETQYF
TRBV6-4	-	CASKLREGLPDSNQPQHF
TRBV2	-	CASRARDTGTGLDTQYF